This TCR beta chain was recovered during a study of cytotoxic CD8 clonotypes in ibrutinib-treated CLL. Study at large: Investigators reported roughly 25 partial and 2 complete responses; after median roughly 70 months, about 15 patients remained remitted and about 12 progressed. Findings of the study overall: Clonality went up at ibrutinib response and then declined back toward baseline at progression.

This clone was counted once. Antigen unknown. This CDR3 comprises 15 residues. Germline V gene lookup returns CDR1 SGHNT and CDR2 YENEEA. Unmatched junction bases numbered 9, after V lost 4 bases and J lost 6 bases. Assay: immunoSEQ multiplex PCR; the TCRdb copy retains only in-frame clones and omits some. The table records around 52,000 clones, 55% to 65% of them present only once. The chain has TRBV11-3 and TRBJ1-1, with 9 bases matching TRBD1. The specimen was PBMCs, collected after 24 months of ibrutinib treatment. The clonotype was recovered from a human donor with chronic lymphocytic leukemia. In nucleotides, the CDR3 is TGTGCCAGCAGCTCGACGGGACAGGGACAACCTGAAGCTTTCTTT. Translating gives CASSSTGQGQPEAFF. The full variable domain, with the rest looked up from reference TRBV11-3 and TRBJ1-1, is EAGVVQSPRYKIIEKKQPVAFWCNPISGHNTLYWYLQNLGQGPELLIRYENEEAVDDSQLPKDRFSAERLKGVDSTLKIQPAELGDSAVYLCASSSTGQGQPEAFFGQGTRLTVV.